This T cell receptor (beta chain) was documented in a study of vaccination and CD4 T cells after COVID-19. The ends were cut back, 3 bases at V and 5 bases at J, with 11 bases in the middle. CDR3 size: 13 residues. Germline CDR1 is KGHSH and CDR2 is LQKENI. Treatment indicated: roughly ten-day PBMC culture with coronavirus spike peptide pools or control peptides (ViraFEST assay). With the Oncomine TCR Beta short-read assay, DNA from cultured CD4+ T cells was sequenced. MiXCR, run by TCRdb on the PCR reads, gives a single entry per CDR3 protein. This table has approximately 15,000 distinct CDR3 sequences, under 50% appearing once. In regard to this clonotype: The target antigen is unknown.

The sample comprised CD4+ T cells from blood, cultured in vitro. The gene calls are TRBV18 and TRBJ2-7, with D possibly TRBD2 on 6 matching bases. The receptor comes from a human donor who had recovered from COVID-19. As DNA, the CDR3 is TGTGCCAGCTCACCGGGTCGGGAGAACGAGCAGTACTTC. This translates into CASSPGRENEQYF.